This T cell receptor beta chain was documented in a study of shared clonotypes between healthy human individuals. Over several immunoSEQ plates, each subset's genomic DNA was distributed in even portions. Here immunoSEQ multiplex PCR was the method, and the copy in TCRdb shows in-frame clones only, minus some. The sample gives 950,000 to 1,300,000 clones, about 80% of which show up once; roughly 1.4% is in the top ten. Nashville, Tennessee was home to all donors, each a Caucasian adult. V shed 4 bases and J 2 bases; nucleotides not matched to a gene: 4. The CDR3 spans 15 residues. Germline CDR1 and CDR2: SGHRS and YFSETQ. This clone was picked up a small number of times. Distinct nucleotide sequences in the sample also encode this CDR3.

The TCR originated in a young man in good health. The source material was memory CD4+ T cells sorted from blood. This sample's subset: CD45RA-negative fraction. The J gene is TRBJ2-2, the V gene TRBV5-1, with TRBD1 matching 8 bases. CDR3 DNA sequence: TGCGCCAGCAGCCCGGACAGGGCTAACACCGGGGAGCTGTTTTTT. Protein product: CASSPDRANTGELFF.